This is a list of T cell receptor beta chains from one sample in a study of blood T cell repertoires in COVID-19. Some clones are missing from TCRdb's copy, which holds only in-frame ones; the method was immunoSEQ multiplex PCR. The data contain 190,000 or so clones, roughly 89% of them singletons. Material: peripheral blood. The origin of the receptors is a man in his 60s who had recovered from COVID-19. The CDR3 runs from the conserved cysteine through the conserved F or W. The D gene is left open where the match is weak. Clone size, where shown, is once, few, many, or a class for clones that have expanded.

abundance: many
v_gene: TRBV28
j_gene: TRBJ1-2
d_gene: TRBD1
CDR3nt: TGTGCCAGCAGTTTTGTAGGGGGCAAGAATGGCTACACCTTC
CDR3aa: CASSFVGGKNGYTF

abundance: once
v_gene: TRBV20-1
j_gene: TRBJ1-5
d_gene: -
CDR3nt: TGCAGTGCTAGTTTGCAGGGTAACAATCAGCCCCAGCATTTT
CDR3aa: CSASLQGNNQPQHF

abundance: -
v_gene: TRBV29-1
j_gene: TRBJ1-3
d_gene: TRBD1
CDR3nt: TGCAGCGTTGAGGACAGGGGGTTCTTATCTGGAAACACCATATATTTT
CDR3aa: CSVEDRGFLSGNTIYF

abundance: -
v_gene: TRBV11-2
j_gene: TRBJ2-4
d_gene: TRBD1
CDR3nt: TGTGCCAGCAGTCGTGGACAGGGGAGCCAAAACATTCAGTACTTC
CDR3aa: CASSRGQGSQNIQYF

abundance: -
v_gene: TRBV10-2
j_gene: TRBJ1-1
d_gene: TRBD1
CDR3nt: TGCGCCAGCAGTGAAGAGAGGACAGGAATCGGGAACACTGAAGCTTTCTTT
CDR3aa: CASSEERTGIGNTEAFF

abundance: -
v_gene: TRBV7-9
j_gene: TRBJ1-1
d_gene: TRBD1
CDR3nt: TGTGCCAGCAGCCCGGACAGGGCGATTGAGGGTGAAGCTTTCTTT
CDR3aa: CASSPDRAIEGEAFF

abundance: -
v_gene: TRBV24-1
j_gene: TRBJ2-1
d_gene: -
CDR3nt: TGTGCCACCAGTGATTTCGTCGGCAATGAGCAGTTCTTC
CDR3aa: CATSDFVGNEQFF

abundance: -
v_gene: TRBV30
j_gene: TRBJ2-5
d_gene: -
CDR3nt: TGTGCCTATAATCCAGAGACGAGGAAGACCCAGTACTTC
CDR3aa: CAYNPETRKTQYF

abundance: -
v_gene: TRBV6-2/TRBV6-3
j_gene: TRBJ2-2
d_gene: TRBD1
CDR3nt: TGTGCCAGCAGCCTTACAGGGGCCCTGAACACCGGGGAGCTGTTTTTT
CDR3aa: CASSLTGALNTGELFF

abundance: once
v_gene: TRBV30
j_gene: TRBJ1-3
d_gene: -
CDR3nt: TGTGCCTGGCCGACAGGAGGAAACACCATATATTTT
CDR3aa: CAWPTGGNTIYF

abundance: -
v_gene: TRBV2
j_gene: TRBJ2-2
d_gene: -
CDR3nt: TGTGCCAGCGCGAGGGCCTTGAACACCGGGGAGCTGTTTTTT
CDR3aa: CASARALNTGELFF

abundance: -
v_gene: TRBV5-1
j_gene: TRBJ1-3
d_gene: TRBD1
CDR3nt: TGCGCCAGCAGCTCGACAGGGGGAAACACCATATATTTT
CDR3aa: CASSSTGGNTIYF

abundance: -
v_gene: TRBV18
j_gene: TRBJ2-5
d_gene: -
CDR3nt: TGTGCCAGCTCAGAGGCGAGACAAGAGACCCAGTACTTC
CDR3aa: CASSEARQETQYF

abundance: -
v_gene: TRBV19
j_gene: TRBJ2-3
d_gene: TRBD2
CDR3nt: TGTGCCAGTGCTCTCGGAGCGGGGGGGCCCTCAGATACGCAGTATTTT
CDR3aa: CASALGAGGPSDTQYF

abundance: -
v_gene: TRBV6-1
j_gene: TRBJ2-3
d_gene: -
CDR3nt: TGTGCCAGCAGTGAGAGCTCATTCGGGGGGCGCACAGATACGCAGTATTTT
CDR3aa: CASSESSFGGRTDTQYF

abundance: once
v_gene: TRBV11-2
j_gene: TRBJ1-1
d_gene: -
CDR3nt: TGTGCCAGCAGACCTGGGGGCGTTGGGAACACTGAAGCTTTCTTT
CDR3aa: CASRPGGVGNTEAFF

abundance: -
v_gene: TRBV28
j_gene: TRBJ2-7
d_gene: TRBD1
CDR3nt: TGTGCCAGCAGGGCAGCGAGCGCGGACAGGGACCCCTACGAGCAGTACTTC
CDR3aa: CASRAASADRDPYEQYF

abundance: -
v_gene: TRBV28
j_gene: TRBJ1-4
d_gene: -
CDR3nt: TGTGCCAGCAGCCTGACAGCAACTAATGAAAAACTGTTTTTT
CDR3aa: CASSLTATNEKLFF

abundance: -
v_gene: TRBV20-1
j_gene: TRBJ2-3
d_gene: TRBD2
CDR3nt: TGCAGTGCTAGTTCGCTAGCGGGAGTGGGGAATACGCAGTATTTT
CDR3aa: CSASSLAGVGNTQYF

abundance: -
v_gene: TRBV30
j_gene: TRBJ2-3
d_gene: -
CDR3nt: TGTGCCTGGAGTCGGCAGGGGAGTGGGACAGATACGCAGTATTTT
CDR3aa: CAWSRQGSGTDTQYF

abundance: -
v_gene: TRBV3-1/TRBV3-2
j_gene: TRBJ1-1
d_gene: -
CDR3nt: TGTGCCAGCAGTCGGGGGACGAACACTGAAGCTTTCTTT
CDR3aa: CASSRGTNTEAFF

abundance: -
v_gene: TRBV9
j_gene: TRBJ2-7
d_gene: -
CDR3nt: TGTGCCAGCAGCGTAGGTTCTGACAGTGGGGTCGGCGAGCAGTACTTC
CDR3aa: CASSVGSDSGVGEQYF